The clone carrying this TCR beta chain was detected ten times or more. Its antigen is currently unknown. Germline V gives CDR1 SGHRS, CDR2 YFSETQ. This CDR3 contains 16 residues. Trimming cost V 1 base and J 2 bases, with 15 bases left between them. RNA transcripts served as template for amplifying TCR beta CDR3 sequences. Second-round multiplex PCR followed a first-round RT-PCR using HTBI primers. TCRdb fed the multiplex PCR reads into MiXCR, producing one record per CDR3 protein. The sample records under 350,000 distinct CDR3 sequences, roughly 15% being singletons. The sample comes from a study of Graves' ophthalmopathy and Graves' hyperthyroidism. Researchers turned away patients with other autoimmune diseases, uncontrolled infections, pregnancy or lactation. Orbital computed tomography, together with clinical symptoms, serum thyroxine, TRAb and thyroid ultrasound, was used for diagnosis. Study results and caveats: Blood also held most thyroid clonotypes expanded above 0.001 frequency. A classifier, a 13-signature model, separated ophthalmopathy from stable hyperthyroidism with 87.88% sensitivity and approximately 81% specificity.

The clonotype originates from an adult man with Graves' ophthalmopathy. The rearrangement links TRBV5-1 to TRBJ2-5; D gene uncertain. Material: peripheral blood. As DNA, the CDR3 is TGCGCCAGCAGCTTGATGACGGTGGTCCGTCAAGAGACCCAGTACTTC. Amino acids: CASSLMTVVRQETQYF.